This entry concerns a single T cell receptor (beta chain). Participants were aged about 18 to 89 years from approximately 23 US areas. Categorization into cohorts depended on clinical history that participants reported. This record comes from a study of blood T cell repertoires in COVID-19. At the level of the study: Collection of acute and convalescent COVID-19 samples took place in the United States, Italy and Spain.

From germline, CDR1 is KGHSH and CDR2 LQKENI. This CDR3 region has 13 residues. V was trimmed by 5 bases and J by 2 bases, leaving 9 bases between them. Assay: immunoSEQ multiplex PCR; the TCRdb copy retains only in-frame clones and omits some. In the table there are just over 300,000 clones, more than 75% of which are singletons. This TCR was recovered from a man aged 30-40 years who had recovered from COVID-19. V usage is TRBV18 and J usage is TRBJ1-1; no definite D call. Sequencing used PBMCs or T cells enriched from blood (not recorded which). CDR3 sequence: CASSSTDNTEAFF. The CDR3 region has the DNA TGTGCCAGCTCATCAACAGATAACACTGAAGCTTTCTTT.